The 20 T cell receptor beta chains in this list originate from one sample, sequenced in a study of T cell changes during pregnancy in multiple sclerosis. Profiling relied on immunoSEQ multiplex PCR, and the TCRdb table lists in-frame clones only, not all of them. Of 85,000 to 120,000 clones in the sample, under 95% were seen once. The sample consisted of peripheral blood, taken before pregnancy. The receptors originated from a female donor with multiple sclerosis, enrolled in a pregnancy study.

Notes on this clone: The junction does not match germline at one end; this may be a read error. This rearrangement joins TRBV11-2 to TRBJ2-1, with 13 bases that match TRBD2. The CDR3 spans 16 residues. Per the germline V gene, CDR1 is SGHAT and CDR2 is FQNNGV. The CDR3 coding sequence is TGTGCCAGCAGTTTAGGGACTAGCGGGGCTTACAATGAGCAGTTCTTC. This sequence encodes CASSLGTSGAYNEQFF.

The chain joins TRBV27 to TRBJ2-5; 12 bases line up with TRBD2. The CDR3 extends over 16 amino acids. CDR1 and CDR2 (germline): MNHEY, SMNVEV (reference sequence). V gave up 2 bases and J gave up 2 bases; unmatched junction bases: 3. The CDR3 protein is CASSLVGTSGQETQYF. CDR3 sequence (DNA): TGTGCCAGCAGTTTAGTGGGGACTAGCGGGCAAGAGACCCAGTACTTC.

V usage is TRBV28 and J usage is TRBJ2-1, with 7 bases matching TRBD2. CDR1 is MDHEN and CDR2 is SYDVKM in the germline V gene. Trimming at V came to 6 bases and at J to 10 bases, leaving 6 bases not matched to a gene. The CDR3 runs 12 residues. Written as DNA, the CDR3 is TGTGCCAGCAGCCTGGGGGGGAGAGAGCAGTTCTTC. This gives the protein CASSLGGREQFF.

The CDR3 loop is CATGFHRGANEQFF. CDR3 coding DNA: TGTGCCACCGGCTTTCATCGGGGGGCCAATGAGCAGTTCTTC. This chain joins TRBV28 and TRBJ2-1, with a weak D call TRBD2 (7 bases). V was shortened by 10 bases and J by 6 bases, with 19 bases between the two germline ends. Germline-derived CDR1 and CDR2 are MDHEN and SYDVKM. The CDR3 length is 14 residues.

This rearrangement joins TRBV5-1 to TRBJ2-1; 10 nucleotides match TRBD2. Germline values: CDR1 SGHRS, CDR2 YFSETQ. J was trimmed by 7 bases and V by 6 bases; bases with no gene match: 7. This CDR3 is built from 14 residues. CDR3 in amino acids: CASKLAGAANEQFF. Here the CDR3 DNA reads TGCGCCAGCAAGCTAGCGGGGGCCGCGAATGAGCAGTTCTTC.

V gene TRBV4-3 combines with J gene TRBJ2-5, with TRBD2 matching over 16 bases. The CDR3 totals 18 residues. Germline CDR1 LGHNA, CDR2 YSLEER. With 3 bases clipped from V and 6 bases from J, the junction kept 10 bases outside the gene matches. This CDR3 reads CASSQGGTSGGDRQTQYF. The CDR3 DNA reads as TGCGCCAGCAGCCAGGGTGGGACTAGCGGGGGGGATCGACAGACCCAGTACTTC.

The CDR3 spells CASSLEVSGSTGELFF. CDR3 DNA sequence: TGTGCCAGCAGCTTAGAGGTTAGCGGCTCCACCGGGGAGCTGTTTTTT. The V and J genes are TRBV11-2 and TRBJ2-2; D might be TRBD2 (6 bases). V was cut by 0 bases and J by 4 bases, with 12 bases left in between. Germline CDR1 and CDR2: SGHAT and FQNNGV. The CDR3 has 16 amino acids.

The rearrangement joins TRBV5-1 to TRBJ2-3, with a possible D match to TRBD1 (5 bases). CDR3 length: 15 residues. Trimming left V 0 bases short and J 5 bases short, with 13 bases between. The germline CDR1 and CDR2 sequences are SGHRS and YFSETQ. CDR3 amino acids: CASSLVGAWEDTQYF. The DNA for the CDR3 is TGCGCCAGCAGCTTGGTTGGGGCTTGGGAAGATACGCAGTATTTT.

This sequence joins TRBV19 and TRBJ2-5; unclear D gene. Trimming stripped 5 bases from V and 5 bases from J, with 12 bases between. Germline V gene sequence: CDR1 LNHDA, CDR2 SQIVND (reference sequence). The CDR3 length is 13 residues. The CDR3 bases are TGTGCCAGTAGTCGGCAGGTTCCGGAGACCCAGTACTTC. This codes for CASSRQVPETQYF.

The V gene is TRBV6-6, the J gene TRBJ2-7, with D hard to call. Germline V lookup: CDR1 MNHNY, CDR2 SVGAGI (reference sequence). There are 11 residues in the CDR3. V lost 5 bases and J 3 bases, leaving 5 bases between the germline ends. CDR3 protein: CASSQNYEQYF. The CDR3 bases are TGTGCCAGCAGTCAGAACTACGAGCAGTACTTC.

The J gene is TRBJ1-1, the V gene TRBV10-3, with 7 nucleotides matching TRBD1. The CDR3 length is 15 residues. Germline CDR1 reads ENHRY; CDR2 reads SYGVKD. V lost 10 bases, J lost 0 bases, and 11 bases stayed unmatched. The CDR3 here is CATLPGTDMNTEAFF. The CDR3 nucleotides are TGTGCCACCTTGCCGGGGACAGACATGAACACTGAAGCTTTCTTT.

The chain recombines TRBV4-1 with TRBJ1-6; possible D gene TRBD1, 6 bases. Trimming left V 4 bases short and J 6 bases short, with 16 bases between. Looked up from germline, CDR1 is MGHRA and CDR2 is YSYEKL. This CDR3 region has 16 residues. For the CDR3, the DNA is TGCGCCAGCAGCCCTCGGGGGGCAGGGATTAATTCACCCCTCCACTTT. It specifies CASSPRGAGINSPLHF.

The CDR3 region has the DNA TGTGCCAGCAGCCAAGATGTGGCAGGGGAGAGCTACGAGCAGTACTTC. It encodes CASSQDVAGESYEQYF. V is TRBV4-2 and J is TRBJ2-7; weak D call: TRBD1 (6 bases). Trimming left V 0 bases short and J 3 bases short, with 15 bases between. CDR3 size: 16 residues. Germline-derived CDR1 and CDR2 are LGHNA and YNFKEQ.

This clone was picked up one time. CDR3 residues: CASSLDQVGSSEAFF. CDR3 nucleotide sequence: TGTGCCAGCAGCTTAGATCAGGTCGGGAGTTCTGAAGCTTTCTTT. The chain combines TRBV7-2 with TRBJ1-1; unclear D gene. The CDR3 has 15 residues. V was shortened by 1 base and J by 6 bases, with 15 bases between the two germline ends. CDR1 is SGHTA, CDR2 FQGNSA, per germline.

This chain links TRBV15 with TRBJ2-2, with TRBD2 as a possible D gene (6 bases). There are 17 residues in the CDR3. V lost 3 bases and J 0 bases, leaving 14 bases between the germline ends. Germline CDR1 reads LNHNV; CDR2 reads YYDKDF (reference sequence). The CDR3 region has the DNA TGTGCCACCAGCAGGCCAGGCGGGGCTACGAACACCGGGGAGCTGTTTTTT. Its translation: CATSRPGGATNTGELFF.

This chain joins TRBV11-2 and TRBJ1-1; TRBD1 matches 7 bases. Germline V gene lookup returns CDR1 SGHAT and CDR2 FQNNGV. V shed 5 bases, J shed 4 bases, and the junction held 4 bases outside the gene matches. The CDR3 has 13 amino acids. CDR3 coding DNA: TGTGCCAGCAGCAACAGGGGAGGCACTGAAGCTTTCTTT. This sequence encodes CASSNRGGTEAFF.

The CDR3, as DNA: TGTGCCAGCAGTTTCCCCGGGACACCCCTGGGGGAGCAGTACTTC. Its protein product is CASSFPGTPLGEQYF. The V gene is TRBV27, the J gene TRBJ2-7; D may be TRBD1 (6 bases). Germline assignment: CDR1 MNHEY and CDR2 SMNVEV (reference sequence). This CDR3 is 15 amino acids long. V lost 3 bases, J lost 7 bases, and 19 bases lay in between.

This chain joins TRBV7-9 and TRBJ2-1; a possible D gene is TRBD2 (5 bases). Germline assignment: CDR1 SEHNR and CDR2 FQNEAQ (reference sequence). Trimming removed 0 bases from V and 10 bases from J, with 13 bases in between. The CDR3 contains 14 residues. CDR3 protein: CASSLAGSGKEQFF. DNA of the CDR3: TGTGCCAGCAGCTTAGCAGGGTCGGGGAAGGAGCAGTTCTTC.

This clone was seen just once. The chain has TRBV5-1 and TRBJ1-2; D uncertain. V was cut by 4 bases and J by 4 bases, with 20 bases left in between. CDR1 is SGHRS and CDR2 is YFSETQ in the germline V gene. This CDR3 has 16 residues. The CDR3 DNA reads as TGCGCCAGCAGCCCCGACTCTCCCCCCCGGGGCTATGGCTACACCTTC. Its translation: CASSPDSPPRGYGYTF.

The chain uses TRBV7-3 and TRBJ2-3, with no clear D. V was pared by 0 bases and J by 4 bases, with 8 bases between. The CDR3 runs to 14 residues. Germline V gene data show CDR1 as SGHTA and CDR2 as FQGTGA. Here the CDR3 DNA reads TGTGCCAGCAGCTTAACCGAGGATGCAGATACGCAGTATTTT. Translating gives CASSLTEDADTQYF. Full variable domain (rest looked up from reference TRBV7-3 and TRBJ2-3): GAGVSQTPSNKVTEKGKYVELRCDPISGHTALYWYRQSLGQGPEFLIYFQGTGAADDSGLPNDRFFAVRPEGSVSTLKIQRTERGDSAVYLCASSLTEDADTQYFGPGTRLTVL.